Detailed here is one TCR beta chain. The antigen is unknown. The sample is drawn from a study of T cell repertoires in cytomegalovirus infection. At the level of the study: CMV infection plus the matching HLA type was flagged by public TCR beta signatures. Findings and limits, study-wide: Cumulative public TCR beta family frequency identified carriers of CMV plus the relevant HLA. HLA-C-restricted TCR beta clonotypes specific for CMV led the ex vivo response.

TCRdb ran MiXCR on the reads and lists one entry per CDR3 protein. This repertoire shows approximately 990,000 distinct CDR3 sequences, about a third found once; its top ten account for around an eighth. The J segment lost 3 bases and the V segment lost 2 bases, leaving 6 bases of the junction unmatched. The CDR3 is 15 amino acids. The germline CDR1 and CDR2 sequences are SGHRS and YFSETQ. The chain has TRBV5-1 and TRBJ1-2, with 8 bases lining up with TRBD1. The sequence came from a human donor in good health (CMV status not recorded). Some clones in this sample may be carry-over from other donors' samples. Sequencing used cultured CD8+ T cells from PBMCs, obtained from culture after CMV antigen stimulation. The CDR3 DNA follows: TGCGCCAGCAGCTTTGGACAGGGATCAGACTATGGCTACACCTTC. Protein: CASSFGQGSDYGYTF.